These T cell receptor beta chains were read from a single sample in a study of T cell repertoires in cytomegalovirus infection. TCRdb re-called the reads with MiXCR, one entry per CDR3 protein. The sample lists hundreds of thousands of distinct CDR3 sequences, roughly 16% occurring once. The sample consisted of PBMCs. The source is a human donor in good health (CMV status not recorded). Some clones in this sample may be carry-over from other donors' samples. Each CDR3 is given with its conserved first and last residue. A D gene is named only where the DNA matches it firmly. Size is stated for part of the rows, as once, few or many counts, or as a class when the clone is expanded.

size | J | length | D | V | DNA | CDR3
few | TRBJ1-5 | 14 | NA | TRBV6-1 | TGTGCCAGCAGTTATGTCTCAGGATATCAGCCCCAGCATTTT | CASSYVSGYQPQHF
many | TRBJ2-1 | 18 | TRBD2 | TRBV9 | TGTGCCAGCAGCGTAACTACTAGCGGGGGGTACAACTACAATGAGCAGTTCTTC | CASSVTTSGGYNYNEQFF
NA | TRBJ1-3 | 16 | NA | TRBV20-1 | TGCAGTGCCCTAAACGGCCTGGGCGGATCTGGAAACACCATATATTTT | CSALNGLGGSGNTIYF
NA | TRBJ1-5 | 13 | NA | TRBV5-4 | TGTGCCAGCAGCTTGCATCTCAATCAGCCCCAGCATTTT | CASSLHLNQPQHF
NA | TRBJ1-1 | 14 | NA | TRBV20-1 | TGCAGTGCGCAAATACAGGGACCTAACACTGAAGCTTTCTTT | CSAQIQGPNTEAFF
few | TRBJ2-5 | 12 | NA | TRBV7-6 | TGTGCCAGCAGCTTAGGCTTGAAGACCCAGTACTTC | CASSLGLKTQYF
few | TRBJ1-3 | 14 | TRBD1 | TRBV20-1 | TGCAGTGCTCCGGACAGGAGCTCTGGAAACACCATATATTTT | CSAPDRSSGNTIYF
many | TRBJ1-3 | 17 | NA | TRBV4-2 | TGTGCCAGCAGCCAAGAGTCCGATTTCGCGGCTGGAAACACCATATATTTT | CASSQESDFAAGNTIYF
few | TRBJ1-6 | 14 | TRBD1 | TRBV6-1 | TGTGCCAGCAGTGCCCGACAGGGGAATTCACCCCTCCACTTT | CASSARQGNSPLHF
many | TRBJ1-1 | 12 | NA | TRBV7-2 | TGTGCCAGCAGCTTAATGAGCACTGAAGCTTTCTTT | CASSLMSTEAFF